This TCR beta chain was sequenced for a study of ipilimumab plus nivolumab after autologous stem cell transplantation. Trimming took 0 bases from V and 7 from J, leaving 18 bases between them. Germline V gene data show CDR1 as LNHNV and CDR2 as YYDKDF (reference sequence). The CDR3 covers 17 residues. Assay: immunoSEQ multiplex PCR; the TCRdb copy retains only in-frame clones and omits some. The sample yields about 40,000 clones, 90% to 95% seen once. The source of this sequence is a male donor with multiple myeloma. Sample: PBMCs, taken in a trial of ipilimumab plus nivolumab as post-transplant consolidation. The chain combines TRBV15 with TRBJ1-4; a possible D gene is TRBD1 (6 bases). The CDR3 region has the DNA TGTGCCACCAGCAGAGATTCAAGAGGGGTAGGGGGTGAAAAACTGTTTTTT. Protein: CATSRDSRGVGGEKLFF.